This T cell receptor (beta chain) was identified during a study of blood T cell repertoires in COVID-19. The overall study: The samples span acute and convalescent COVID-19 from the United States, Italy and Spain. In each case, the material was cDNA or gDNA derived from T cells, B-cell-depleted T cells, or PBMCs.

With 0 bases removed from V and 1 base from J, the gap between germline ends came to 3 bases. The CDR3 contains 13 residues. Germline-derived CDR1 and CDR2 are SGHTA and FQGNSA. Per the authors' pipeline: Amplified reference gene primers provided the basis for estimating nucleated cell counts. Libraries were prepared by immunoSEQ multiplex PCR; TCRdb keeps only in-frame clonotypes and omits some of them. V and J calls plus clone size are reproduced from that table; the DNA served to infer D and trimming. The sample carries hundreds of thousands of clones, around 87% recorded once. The receptor was isolated from a man in his 60s with acute or convalescent COVID-19. The chain links TRBV7-2 to TRBJ1-1; D ambiguous. What was sequenced was peripheral blood. CDR3 protein: CASSLAQNTEAFF. The CDR3 bases are TGTGCCAGCAGCTTAGCCCAGAACACTGAAGCTTTCTTT.